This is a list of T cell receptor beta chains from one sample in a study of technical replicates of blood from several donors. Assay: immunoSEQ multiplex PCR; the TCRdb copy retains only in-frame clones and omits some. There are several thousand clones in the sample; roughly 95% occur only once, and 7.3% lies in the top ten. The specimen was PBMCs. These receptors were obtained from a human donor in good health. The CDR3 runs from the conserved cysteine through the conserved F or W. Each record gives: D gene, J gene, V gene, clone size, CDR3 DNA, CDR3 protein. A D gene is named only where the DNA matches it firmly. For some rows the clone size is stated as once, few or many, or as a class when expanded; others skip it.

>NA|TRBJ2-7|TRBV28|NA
TGTGCCAGCAGTGCGGGGGGGACAGGGGTTGGCGAGCAGTACTTC
CASSAGGTGVGEQYF
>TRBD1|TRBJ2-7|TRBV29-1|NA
TGCAGCGTTGCTCGGACAGGGGGGCTTTACGAGCAGTACTTC
CSVARTGGLYEQYF
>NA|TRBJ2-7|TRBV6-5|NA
TGTGCCAGCAGTTACTGGAGCGACTCCTACGAGCAGTACTTC
CASSYWSDSYEQYF
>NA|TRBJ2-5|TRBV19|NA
TGTGCCAGTAGTATAGGCCAGACACCTCAAGAGACCCAGTACTTC
CASSIGQTPQETQYF
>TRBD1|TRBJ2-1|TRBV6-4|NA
TGTGCCAGCAGTGACTCGATGACAGGGGGTAATGAGCAGTTCTTC
CASSDSMTGGNEQFF
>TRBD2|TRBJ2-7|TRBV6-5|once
TGTGCCAGCAGCTCCCTGACTAGCGGGGGGTACGAGCAGTACTTC
CASSSLTSGGYEQYF
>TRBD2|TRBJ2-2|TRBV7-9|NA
TGTGCCAGCAGCTACCTAGCGGGCACCGGGGAGCTGTTTTTT
CASSYLAGTGELFF
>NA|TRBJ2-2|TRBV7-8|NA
TGTGCCAGCAGCTTAGTAAGCCTGAACACCGGGGAGCTGTTTTTT
CASSLVSLNTGELFF
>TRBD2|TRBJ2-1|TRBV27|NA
TGTGCCAGCAGTACCGAGCGGGATCGGAATGAGCAGTTCTTC
CASSTERDRNEQFF
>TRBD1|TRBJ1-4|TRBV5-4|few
TGTGCCAGCAGCTTGGGGGGGACAGGGAATGAAAAACTGTTTTTT
CASSLGGTGNEKLFF
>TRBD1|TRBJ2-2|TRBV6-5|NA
TGTGCCACATGGGACAGGGAAAACACCGGGGAGCTGTTTTTT
CATWDRENTGELFF
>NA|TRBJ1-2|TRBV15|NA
TGTGCCACCAGGAGCTACGGGGGCTATGGCTACACCTTC
CATRSYGGYGYTF
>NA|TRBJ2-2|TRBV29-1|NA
TGCAGCGTTGATGGCGGGATCCTCACCGGGGAGCTGTTTTTT
CSVDGGILTGELFF
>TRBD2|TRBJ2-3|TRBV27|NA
TGTGCCAGCAGTCCCTCAGGAGCGGGATGGATCATAGATACGCAGTATTTT
CASSPSGAGWIIDTQYF
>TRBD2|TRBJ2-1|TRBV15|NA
TGTGCCACCCAGGAGGGCGGGAGGGCCAAAGAGTTCTTC
CATQEGGRAKEFF
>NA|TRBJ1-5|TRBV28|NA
TGTGCCAGCAGTTCTGCGGAGGGTGCATGGCAGCCCCAGCATTTT
CASSSAEGAWQPQHF
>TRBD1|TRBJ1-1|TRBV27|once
TGTGCCAGCAGTTTCAAAATGACAGGGACGGTGAACACTGAAGCTTTCTTT
CASSFKMTGTVNTEAFF
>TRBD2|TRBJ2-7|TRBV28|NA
TGTGCCAGCAGACCAGGGACTACCTACGAGCAGTACTTC
CASRPGTTYEQYF
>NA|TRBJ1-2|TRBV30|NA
TGTGCCTGGAGTGGGGGCGCGGATGGCTACACCTTC
CAWSGGADGYTF
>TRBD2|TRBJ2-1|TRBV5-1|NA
TGCGCCAGCAGCTTGGCCCTAGCGGGAAGGGATGAGCAGTTCTTC
CASSLALAGRDEQFF
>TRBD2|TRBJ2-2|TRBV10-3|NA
TGTGCCATCAGTGGGGGACTAGCGGGAGTGGAGGCCGGGGAGCTGTTTTTT
CAISGGLAGVEAGELFF
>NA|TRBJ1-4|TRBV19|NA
TGTGCCAGTAGGAGGGCCCGAATTTCAAATGAAAAACTGTTTTTT
CASRRARISNEKLFF
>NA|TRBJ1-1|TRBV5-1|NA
TGCGCCAGCAGCTTCGTGACAGGAATGAACACTGAAGCTTTCTTT
CASSFVTGMNTEAFF
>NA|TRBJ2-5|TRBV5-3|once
TGTGCCAGAAGACAGGAGGAGGGTCCCTCCCAGTACTTC
CARRQEEGPSQYF
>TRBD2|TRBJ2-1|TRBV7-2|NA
TGTGCCAGCAGCTTGAGCGGGGGGAACGGCTACAATGAGCAGTTCTTC
CASSLSGGNGYNEQFF
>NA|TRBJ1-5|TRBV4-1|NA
TGCGCCAGCAGCCAAGAACGCGCGGTGGTTCAGCCCCAGCATTTT
CASSQERAVVQPQHF
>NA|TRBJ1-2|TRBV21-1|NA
TGTGCCAGCAGCGCCCGAGGACATGGGGGCTACACCTTC
CASSARGHGGYTF
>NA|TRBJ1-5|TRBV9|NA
TGTGCCAGCAGCCCGACCCCCCGGGTGGAACAGCCCCAGCATTTT
CASSPTPRVEQPQHF
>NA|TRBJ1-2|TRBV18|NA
TGTGCCAGCTCACCGGGACTAGGCGTGCGGGGCTACACCTTC
CASSPGLGVRGYTF
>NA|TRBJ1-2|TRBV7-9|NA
TGTGCCAGCAGCTTAGAAGGGACACGAGGGGGCTACACCTTC
CASSLEGTRGGYTF
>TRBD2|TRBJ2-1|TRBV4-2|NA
TGTGCCAGCAGCCAAGAAGCGGGACTAGCGGGAGTCTTCTACAATGAGCAGTTCTTC
CASSQEAGLAGVFYNEQFF
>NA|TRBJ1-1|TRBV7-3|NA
TGTGCCAGCAGCCTACAGGAGAACACTGAAGCTTTCTTT
CASSLQENTEAFF
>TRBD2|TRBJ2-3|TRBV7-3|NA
TGTGCCAGCAGCTTAATGGGTGTCGGGGGGACAGATACGCAGTATTTT
CASSLMGVGGTDTQYF
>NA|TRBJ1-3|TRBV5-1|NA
TGCGCCAGCAGCTTGAGTAAGGGGAACACCATATATTTT
CASSLSKGNTIYF
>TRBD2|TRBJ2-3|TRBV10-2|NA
TGCGCCAGCAGTGACCCTGCGGGAGGAATCACAGATACGCAGTATTTT
CASSDPAGGITDTQYF
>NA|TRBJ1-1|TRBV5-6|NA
TGTGCCAGCAGCGCACAGGGATACACTGAAGCTTTCTTT
CASSAQGYTEAFF
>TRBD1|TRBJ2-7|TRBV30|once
TGTGCCTGGATTCCCCGGGACAGAGCCTACGAGCAGTACTTC
CAWIPRDRAYEQYF
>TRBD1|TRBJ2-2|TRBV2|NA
TGTGCCAGCAGCGATCGGACAGGGTACGGGGAGCTGTTTTTT
CASSDRTGYGELFF
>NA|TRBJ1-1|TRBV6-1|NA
TGTGCCAGCAGTGACCTAACAGGGAACACTGAAGCTTTCTTT
CASSDLTGNTEAFF
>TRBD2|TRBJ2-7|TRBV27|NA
TGTGCCAGCAGTTTATCTGGGCGGGAGGGCCGATACGAGCAGTACTTC
CASSLSGREGRYEQYF
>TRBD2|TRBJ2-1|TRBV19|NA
TGTGCCAGTAGTATTTCGGCTAGCGGATACAATGAGCAGTTCTTC
CASSISASGYNEQFF
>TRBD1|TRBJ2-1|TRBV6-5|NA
TGTGCCAGCAGCTCCGGGACAGGGTTATCGCATGAGCAGTTCTTC
CASSSGTGLSHEQFF
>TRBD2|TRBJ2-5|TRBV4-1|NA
TGCGCCAGCAGCTGGGGACTAGGCCAAGAGACCCAGTACTTC
CASSWGLGQETQYF
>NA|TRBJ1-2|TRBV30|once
TGTGCCTGGAGTACGGGGGGACGTAATGGCTACACCTTC
CAWSTGGRNGYTF
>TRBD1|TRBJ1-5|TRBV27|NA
TGTGCCAGCAGTGATGGAACAGGGGCGAGGCCCCAGCATTTT
CASSDGTGARPQHF
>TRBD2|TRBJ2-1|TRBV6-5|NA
TGTGCCAGCAGTTGGACTAGCGGGGTTAATGAGCAGTTCTTC
CASSWTSGVNEQFF
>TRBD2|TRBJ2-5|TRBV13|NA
TGTGCCAGCAGCTTAGTGTCTAGCGGGAGAAGGACCCAGTACTTC
CASSLVSSGRRTQYF
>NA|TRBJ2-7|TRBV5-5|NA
TGTGCCAGCAGCTCTCGTCTTGGAGAATCCTACGAGCAGTACTTC
CASSSRLGESYEQYF
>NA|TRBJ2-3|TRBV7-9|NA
TGTGCCAGCAGCTTGGGGGCGGCGGGAGCCAGCACAGATACGCAGTATTTT
CASSLGAAGASTDTQYF
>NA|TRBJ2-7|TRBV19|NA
TGTGCCACTAAAAGGAGAGCCGGAGGATCCTACGAGCAGTACTTC
CATKRRAGGSYEQYF